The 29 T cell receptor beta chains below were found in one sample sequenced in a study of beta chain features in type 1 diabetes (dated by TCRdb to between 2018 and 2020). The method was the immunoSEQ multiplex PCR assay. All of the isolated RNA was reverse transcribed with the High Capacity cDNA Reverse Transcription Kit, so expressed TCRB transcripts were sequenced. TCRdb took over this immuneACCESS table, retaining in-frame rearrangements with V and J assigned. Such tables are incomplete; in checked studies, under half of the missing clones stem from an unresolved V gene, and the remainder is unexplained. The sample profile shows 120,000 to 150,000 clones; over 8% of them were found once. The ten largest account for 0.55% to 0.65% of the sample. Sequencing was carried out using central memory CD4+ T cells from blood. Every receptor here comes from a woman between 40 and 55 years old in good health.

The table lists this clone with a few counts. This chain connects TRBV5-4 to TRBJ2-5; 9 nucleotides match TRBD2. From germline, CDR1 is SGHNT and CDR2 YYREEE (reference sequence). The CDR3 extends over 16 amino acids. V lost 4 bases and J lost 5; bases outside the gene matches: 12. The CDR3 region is CASSPRGGGAGETQYF. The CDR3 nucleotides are TGTGCCAGCAGCCCCCGGGGCGGGGGGGCCGGGGAGACCCAGTACTTC.

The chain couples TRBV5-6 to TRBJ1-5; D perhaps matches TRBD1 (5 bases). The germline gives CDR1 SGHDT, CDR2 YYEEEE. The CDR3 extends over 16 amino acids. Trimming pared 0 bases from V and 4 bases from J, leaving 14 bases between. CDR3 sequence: CASSLGGGAGNQPQHF. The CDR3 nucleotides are TGTGCCAGCAGCTTGGGGGGGGGAGCAGGGAATCAGCCCCAGCATTTT.

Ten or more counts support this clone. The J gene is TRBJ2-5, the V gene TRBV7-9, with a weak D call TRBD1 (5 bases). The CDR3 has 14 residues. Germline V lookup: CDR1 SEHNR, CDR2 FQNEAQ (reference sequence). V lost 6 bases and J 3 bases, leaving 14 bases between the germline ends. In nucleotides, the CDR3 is TGTGCCAGCAGGTCTTTTAGGGGAAAAGAGACCCAGTACTTC. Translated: CASRSFRGKETQYF.

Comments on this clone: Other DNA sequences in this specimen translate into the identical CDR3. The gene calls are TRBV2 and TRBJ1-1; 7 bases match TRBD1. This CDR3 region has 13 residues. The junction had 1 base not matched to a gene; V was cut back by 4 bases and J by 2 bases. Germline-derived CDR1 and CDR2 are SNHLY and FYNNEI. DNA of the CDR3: TGTGCCAGCAGTGGACAGGGAAACACTGAAGCTTTCTTT. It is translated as CASSGQGNTEAFF.

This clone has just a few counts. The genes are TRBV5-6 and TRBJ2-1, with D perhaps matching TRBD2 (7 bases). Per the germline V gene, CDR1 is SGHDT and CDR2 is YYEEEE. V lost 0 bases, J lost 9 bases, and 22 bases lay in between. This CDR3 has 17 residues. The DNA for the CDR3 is TGTGCCAGCAGCTTGGGGACGTGGGGGGGCATTGGGGTTGAGCAGTTCTTC. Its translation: CASSLGTWGGIGVEQFF.

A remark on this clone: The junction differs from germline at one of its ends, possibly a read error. CDR3 residues: CASSSEGQYGYTF. The CDR3 DNA is TGCGCCAGCAGCTCCGAGGGACAGTATGGCTACACCTTC. J is TRBJ1-2 and V is TRBV5-4; 7 nucleotides line up with TRBD1. The CDR3 totals 13 residues. Germline V gives CDR1 SGHNT, CDR2 YYREEE (reference sequence).

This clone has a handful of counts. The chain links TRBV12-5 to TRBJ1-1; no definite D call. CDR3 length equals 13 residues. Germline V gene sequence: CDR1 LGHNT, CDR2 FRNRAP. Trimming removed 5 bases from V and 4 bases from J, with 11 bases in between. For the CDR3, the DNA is TGTGCTAGTGGTCCAGCGACGGGCACTGAAGCTTTCTTT. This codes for CASGPATGTEAFF. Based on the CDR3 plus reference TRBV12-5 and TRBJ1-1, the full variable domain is DARVTQTPRHKVTEMGQEVTMRCQPILGHNTVFWYRQTMMQGLELLAYFRNRAPLDDSGMPKDRFSAEMPDATLATLKIQPSEPRDSAVYFCASGPATGTEAFFGQGTRLTVV.

CDR3 amino acids: CASSKIDRGGDTQYF. DNA for the CDR3: TGTGCCAGCAGCAAGATAGACAGGGGGGGAGATACGCAGTATTTT. The rearrangement uses TRBV21-1 and TRBJ2-3; TRBD1 was called by the table and not checked on the DNA. TRBV21-1 is annotated as a pseudogene. The CDR3 runs 15 residues.

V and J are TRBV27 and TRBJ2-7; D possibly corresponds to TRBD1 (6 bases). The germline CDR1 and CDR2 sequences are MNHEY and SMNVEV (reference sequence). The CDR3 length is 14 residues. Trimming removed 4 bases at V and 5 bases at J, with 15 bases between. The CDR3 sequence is CASSSTGSWDEQYF. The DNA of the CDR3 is TGTGCCAGCAGTTCCACAGGGAGCTGGGACGAGCAGTACTTC.

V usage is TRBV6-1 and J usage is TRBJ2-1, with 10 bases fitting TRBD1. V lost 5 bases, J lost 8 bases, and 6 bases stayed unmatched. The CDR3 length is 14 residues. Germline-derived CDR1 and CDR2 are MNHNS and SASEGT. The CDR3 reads CASSRGQGEDEQFF. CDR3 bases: TGTGCCAGCAGTAGAGGACAGGGGGAAGATGAGCAGTTCTTC.

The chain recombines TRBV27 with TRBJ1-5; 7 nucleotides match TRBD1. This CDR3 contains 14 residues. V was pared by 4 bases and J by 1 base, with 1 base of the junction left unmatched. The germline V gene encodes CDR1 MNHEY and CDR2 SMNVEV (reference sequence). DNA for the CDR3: TGTGCCAGCAGTTCACAGGGGAGCAATCAGCCCCAGCATTTT. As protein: CASSSQGSNQPQHF.

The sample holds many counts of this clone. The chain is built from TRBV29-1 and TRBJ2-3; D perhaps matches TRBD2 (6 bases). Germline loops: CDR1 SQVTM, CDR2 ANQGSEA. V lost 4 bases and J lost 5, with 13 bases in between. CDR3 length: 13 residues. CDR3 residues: CSVASRGGDTQYF. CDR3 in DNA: TGCAGCGTTGCCTCTAGGGGAGGAGATACGCAGTATTTT.

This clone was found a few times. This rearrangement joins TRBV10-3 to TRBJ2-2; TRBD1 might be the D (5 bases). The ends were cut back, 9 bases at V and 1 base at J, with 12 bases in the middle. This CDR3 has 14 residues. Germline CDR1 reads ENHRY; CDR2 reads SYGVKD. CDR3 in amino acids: CAMGQGQNTGELFF. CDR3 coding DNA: TGTGCCATGGGGCAGGGTCAGAACACCGGGGAGCTGTTTTTT.

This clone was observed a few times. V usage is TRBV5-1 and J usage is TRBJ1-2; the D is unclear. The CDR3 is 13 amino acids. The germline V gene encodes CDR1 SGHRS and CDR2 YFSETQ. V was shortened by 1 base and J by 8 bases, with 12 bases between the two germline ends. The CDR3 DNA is TGCGCCAGCAGCTTGCTAGGCCCGCGAGGCTACACCTTC. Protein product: CASSLLGPRGYTF.

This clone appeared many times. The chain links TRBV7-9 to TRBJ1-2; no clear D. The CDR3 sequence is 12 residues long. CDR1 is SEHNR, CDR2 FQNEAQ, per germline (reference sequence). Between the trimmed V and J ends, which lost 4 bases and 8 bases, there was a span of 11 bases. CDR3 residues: CASSYEGTGYTF. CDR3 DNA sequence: TGTGCCAGCAGCTACGAGGGAACCGGCTACACCTTC.

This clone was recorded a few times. CDR3 bases: TGCGCCAGCAGCCGTGACATGGGGAGCTACGAGCAGTACTTC. Translated: CASSRDMGSYEQYF. The chain couples TRBV5-1 to TRBJ2-7, with D possibly matching TRBD2 (5 bases). This CDR3 has 14 residues. Looked up from germline, CDR1 is SGHRS and CDR2 is YFSETQ. V lost 4 bases, J lost 3 bases, and 14 bases lay in between.

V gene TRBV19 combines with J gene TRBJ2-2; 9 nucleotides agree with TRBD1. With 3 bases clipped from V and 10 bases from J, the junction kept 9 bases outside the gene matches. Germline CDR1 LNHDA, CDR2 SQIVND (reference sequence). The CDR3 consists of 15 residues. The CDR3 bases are TGTGCCAGTAGTATGGCGTTGGGACAGGGAAAGGAGCTGTTTTTT. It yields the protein CASSMALGQGKELFF.

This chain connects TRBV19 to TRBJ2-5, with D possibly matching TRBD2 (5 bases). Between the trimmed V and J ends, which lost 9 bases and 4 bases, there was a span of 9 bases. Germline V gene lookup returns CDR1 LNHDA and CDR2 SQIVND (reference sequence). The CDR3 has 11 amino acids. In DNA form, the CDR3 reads TGTGCCAGCGGACTCGGAGAGACCCAGTACTTC. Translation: CASGLGETQYF.

CDR3 residues: CASSLFDRTSNYGYTF. Written as DNA, the CDR3 is TGTGCCAGCAGCCTTTTCGACAGGACATCTAACTATGGCTACACCTTC. The chain links TRBV9 to TRBJ1-2; TRBD1 might be the D (6 bases). This CDR3 has 16 amino acids. The V and J ends lost 4 bases and 0 bases respectively, with 16 bases between them. The germline CDR1 and CDR2 sequences are SGDLS and YYNGEE.

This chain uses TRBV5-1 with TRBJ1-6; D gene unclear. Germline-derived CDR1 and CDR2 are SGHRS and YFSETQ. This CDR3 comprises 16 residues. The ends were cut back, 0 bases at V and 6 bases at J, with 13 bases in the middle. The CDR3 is CASSLGSAVLNSPLHF. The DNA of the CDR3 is TGCGCCAGCAGCTTGGGTTCGGCGGTCCTTAATTCACCCCTCCACTTT. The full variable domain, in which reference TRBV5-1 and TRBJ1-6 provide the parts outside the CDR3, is KAGVTQTPRYLIKTRGQQVTLSCSPISGHRSVSWYQQTPGQGLQFLFEYFSETQRNKGNFPGRFSGRQFSNSRSEMNVSTLELGDSALYLCASSLGSAVLNSPLHFGNGTRLTVT.

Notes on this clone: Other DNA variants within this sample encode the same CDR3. The CDR3 is CASSLRQGDGYTF. In DNA, the CDR3 is TGTGCCAGCAGCTTACGCCAGGGTGATGGCTACACCTTC. This chain links TRBV5-4 with TRBJ1-2, with D possibly TRBD1 on 5 matching bases. Germline V gene lookup returns CDR1 SGHNT and CDR2 YYREEE (reference sequence). The CDR3 sequence is 13 residues long. The V and J ends lost 2 bases and 6 bases respectively, with 11 bases between them. Variable domain in full (rest from reference TRBV5-4 and TRBJ1-2): ETGVTQSPTHLIKTRGQQVTLRCSSQSGHNTVSWYQQALGQGPQFIFQYYREEENGRGNFPPRFSGLQFPNYSSELNVNALELDDSALYLCASSLRQGDGYTFGSGTRLTVV.

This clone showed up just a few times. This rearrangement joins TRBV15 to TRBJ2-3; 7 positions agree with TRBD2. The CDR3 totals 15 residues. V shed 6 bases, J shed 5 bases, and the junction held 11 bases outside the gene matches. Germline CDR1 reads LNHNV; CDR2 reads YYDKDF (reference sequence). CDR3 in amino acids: CATRGERGLGDTQYF. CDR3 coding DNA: TGTGCCACCAGAGGGGAGCGGGGATTAGGAGATACGCAGTATTTT.

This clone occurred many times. The CDR3, as DNA: TGCGCCAGCAGCCCCAGGACAGGGGGCGGTCAAGATGAGCAGTTCTTC. It yields the protein CASSPRTGGGQDEQFF. V is TRBV4-1 and J is TRBJ2-1; 11 nucleotides agree with TRBD1. V was clipped by 4 bases and J by 8 bases; unmatched bases: 10. The V gene's germline CDR1 is MGHRA and CDR2 YSYEKL. CDR3 length equals 16 residues.

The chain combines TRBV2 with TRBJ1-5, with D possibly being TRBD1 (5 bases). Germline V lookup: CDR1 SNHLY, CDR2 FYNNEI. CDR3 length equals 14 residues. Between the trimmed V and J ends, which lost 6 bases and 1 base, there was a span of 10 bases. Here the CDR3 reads CASRQGVSNQPQHF. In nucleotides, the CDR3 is TGTGCCAGCAGACAAGGGGTAAGCAATCAGCCCCAGCATTTT.

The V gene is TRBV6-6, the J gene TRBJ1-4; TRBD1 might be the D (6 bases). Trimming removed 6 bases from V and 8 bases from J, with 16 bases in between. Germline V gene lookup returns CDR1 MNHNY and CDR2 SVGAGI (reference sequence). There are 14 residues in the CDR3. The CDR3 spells CASRPSTGTEKLFF. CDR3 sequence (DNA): TGTGCCAGCAGGCCTTCCACAGGGACAGAAAAACTGTTTTTT.

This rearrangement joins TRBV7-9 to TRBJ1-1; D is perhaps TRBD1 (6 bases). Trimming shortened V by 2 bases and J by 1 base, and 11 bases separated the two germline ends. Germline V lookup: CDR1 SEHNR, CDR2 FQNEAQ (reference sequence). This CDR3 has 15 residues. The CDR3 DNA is TGTGCCAGCAGCTTAAACGGACAGACGAACACTGAAGCTTTCTTT. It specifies CASSLNGQTNTEAFF.

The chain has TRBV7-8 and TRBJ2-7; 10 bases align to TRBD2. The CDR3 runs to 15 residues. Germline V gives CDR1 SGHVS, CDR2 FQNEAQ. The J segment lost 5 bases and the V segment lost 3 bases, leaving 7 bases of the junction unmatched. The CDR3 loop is CASSLGAGGANEQYF. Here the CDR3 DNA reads TGTGCCAGCAGCTTGGGAGCGGGGGGGGCTAACGAGCAGTACTTC.

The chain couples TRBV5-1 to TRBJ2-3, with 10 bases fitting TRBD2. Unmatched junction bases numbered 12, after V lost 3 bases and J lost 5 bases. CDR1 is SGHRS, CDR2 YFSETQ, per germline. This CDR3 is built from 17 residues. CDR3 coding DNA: TGCGCCAGCAGCTCGCCTACTAGCGGGGTCGAAATAGATACGCAGTATTTT. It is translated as CASSSPTSGVEIDTQYF.

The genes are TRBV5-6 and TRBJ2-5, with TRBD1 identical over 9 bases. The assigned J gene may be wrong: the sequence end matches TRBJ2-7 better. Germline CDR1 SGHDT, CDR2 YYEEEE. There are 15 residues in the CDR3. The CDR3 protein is CASSLAGQGSYEQYF. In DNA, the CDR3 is TGTGCCAGCAGCTTGGCCGGACAGGGGAGCTACGAGCAGTACTTC.